The sequence of this T cell receptor beta chain was determined in a study of immune characterization of retroperitoneal liposarcoma. This clonotype showed up just a few times. Between the trimmed V and J ends, which lost 5 bases and 1 base, there was a span of 9 bases. This CDR3 spans 15 amino acids. CDR1 MNHEY and CDR2 SMNVEV come from the germline V gene (reference sequence). TCRdb reanalysed the PCR reads using MiXCR and keeps one entry per CDR3 protein. The table includes about 5,100 distinct CDR3 sequences, less than 35% detected once. The sample taken for sequencing was tumor tissue. The J gene is TRBJ2-6, the V gene TRBV27; D gene unclear. The TCR sequence derives from a female donor with retroperitoneal liposarcoma. CDR3 in DNA: TGTGCCAGCAGTGCGCAAGGGTCTGGGGCCAACGTCCTGACTTTC. Its translation: CASSAQGSGANVLTF.